This T cell receptor (beta chain) was captured by sequencing in a study of cytomegalovirus exposure and HLA in healthy donors. At the level of the study: The Caucasian-associated ancestry cluster contained about 80% of the approximately 390 genotyped donors.

The study ran its PCR with 60 Vbeta and 13 Jbeta primers. Using immunoSEQ multiplex PCR, the repertoire was profiled, and TCRdb retains in-frame clones only, with some absent. The sample gives about 200,000 clones, roughly 84% of which show up once; 1.2% to 1.5% is in the top ten. What was sequenced was PBMCs. The source is a girl aged 10-17 years in good health and CMV-seronegative.

The CDR3 DNA reads as TGTGCCAGCAGTTTGGGAGGGGCAGGTAACTATGGCTACACCTTC. This translates into CASSLGGAGNYGYTF. The rearrangement uses TRBV28 and TRBJ1-2; tentatively, D is TRBD1 (5 bases). The CDR3 has 15 amino acids. V shed 3 bases and J shed 1 base, with 12 bases lying between them. Germline V lookup: CDR1 MDHEN, CDR2 SYDVKM.